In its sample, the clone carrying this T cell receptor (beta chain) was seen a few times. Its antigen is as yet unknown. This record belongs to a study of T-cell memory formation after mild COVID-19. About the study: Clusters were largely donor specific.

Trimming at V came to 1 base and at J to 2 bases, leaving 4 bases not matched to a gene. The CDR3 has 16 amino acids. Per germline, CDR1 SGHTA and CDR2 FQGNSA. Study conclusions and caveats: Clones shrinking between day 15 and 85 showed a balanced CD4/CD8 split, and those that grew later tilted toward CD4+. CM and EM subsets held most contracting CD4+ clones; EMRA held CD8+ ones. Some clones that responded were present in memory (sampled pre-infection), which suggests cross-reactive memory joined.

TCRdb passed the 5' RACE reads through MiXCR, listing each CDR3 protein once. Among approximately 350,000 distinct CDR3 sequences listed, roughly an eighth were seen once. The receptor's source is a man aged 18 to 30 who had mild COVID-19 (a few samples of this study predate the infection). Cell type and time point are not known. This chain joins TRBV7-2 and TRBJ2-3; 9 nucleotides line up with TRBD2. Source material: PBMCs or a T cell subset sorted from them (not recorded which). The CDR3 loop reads CASSLVLAGLTDTQYF. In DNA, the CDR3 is TGTGCCAGCAGCTTAGTTCTAGCGGGACTCACAGATACGCAGTATTTT.